This TCR beta chain stems from a study of vaccination effects on CD4 cells after COVID-19. Looking at the study overall: Everyone in the study got two shots of either the BNT162b2 or mRNA-1273 vaccine. At 16 days and one week before vaccination, a couple of convalescent patients gave samples.

After less than 11 days in culture, the CD4+ T cells were isolated. This person's SARS-CoV-2 infection, confirmed by PCR, occurred between March and December 2020. On both days 3 and 7, half of the culture medium was replaced with IL-2 medium. Germline V gene data show CDR1 as MNHEY and CDR2 as SVGAGI. This CDR3 comprises 14 residues. The germline V and J ends were trimmed by 0 bases and 8 bases, with 13 bases remaining between them. On this clone itself: What it binds is not known.

Sequencing used immunoSEQ multiplex PCR; TCRdb keeps in-frame clones, though not all of them. The repertoire includes 50,000 to 70,000 clones, under 85% of them detected once, and under 30% sits in the top ten. Sequencing was performed on CD4+ T cells from PBMCs cultured without peptide, taken before COVID-19 vaccination. The chain joins TRBV6-5 to TRBJ1-2; D is uncertain. The TCR sequence derives from a human donor who had a prior SARS-CoV-2 infection. The CDR3 DNA is TGTGCCAGCAGTTACTCCAAGGGTTTGAGCGGCTACACCTTC. Amino acids: CASSYSKGLSGYTF.